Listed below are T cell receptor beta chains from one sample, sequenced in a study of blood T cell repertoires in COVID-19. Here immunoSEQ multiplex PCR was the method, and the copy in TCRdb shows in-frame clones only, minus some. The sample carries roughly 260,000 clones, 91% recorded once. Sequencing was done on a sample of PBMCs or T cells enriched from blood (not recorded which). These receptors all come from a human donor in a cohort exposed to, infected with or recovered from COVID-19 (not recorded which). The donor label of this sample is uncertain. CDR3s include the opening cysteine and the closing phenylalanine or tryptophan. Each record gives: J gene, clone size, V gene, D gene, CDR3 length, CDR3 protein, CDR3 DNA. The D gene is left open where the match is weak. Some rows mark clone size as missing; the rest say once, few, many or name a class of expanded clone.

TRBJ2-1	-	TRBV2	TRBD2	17	CASLGLAGGLSYNEQFF	TGTGCCAGCCTTGGACTAGCGGGGGGCCTTTCCTACAATGAGCAGTTCTTC
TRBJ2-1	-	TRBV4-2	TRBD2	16	CASSQGASGVYNEQFF	TGTGCCAGCAGCCAAGGGGCTAGCGGGGTCTACAATGAGCAGTTCTTC
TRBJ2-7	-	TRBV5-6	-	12	CASSSYGGWQYF	TGTGCCAGCAGCTCCTACGGGGGATGGCAGTACTTC
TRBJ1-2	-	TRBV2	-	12	CASSEKRPGYTF	TGTGCCAGCAGTGAAAAGCGTCCTGGCTACACCTTC
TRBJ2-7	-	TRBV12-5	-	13	CASGQPSSYEQYF	TGTGCTAGTGGACAGCCCAGCTCCTACGAGCAGTACTTC
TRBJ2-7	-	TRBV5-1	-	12	CASSLGGDEQYF	TGCGCCAGCAGCTTAGGGGGTGACGAGCAGTACTTC
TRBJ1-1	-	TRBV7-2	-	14	CASSLAPGPTEAFF	TGTGCCAGCAGCTTAGCCCCAGGGCCCACTGAAGCTTTCTTT
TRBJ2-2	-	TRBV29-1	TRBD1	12	CSATGPTGELFF	TGCAGCGCGACAGGGCCCACCGGGGAGCTGTTTTTT
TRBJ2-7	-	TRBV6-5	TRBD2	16	CASSYSGWLSGGEQYF	TGTGCCAGCAGTTACTCGGGTTGGCTCTCCGGGGGGGAGCAGTACTTC
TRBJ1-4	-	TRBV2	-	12	CASSEARQSLFF	TGTGCCAGCAGCGAGGCCCGCCAGTCCCTGTTTTTT
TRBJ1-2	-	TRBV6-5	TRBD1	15	CASSYSTGSPYGYTF	TGTGCCAGCAGTTACTCGACAGGGTCTCCTTATGGCTACACCTTC
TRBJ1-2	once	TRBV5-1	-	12	CASSLSEYGYTF	TGCGCCAGCAGCTTGAGCGAATATGGCTACACCTTC
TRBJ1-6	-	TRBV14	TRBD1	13	CARGRDRVSPLHF	TGTGCCAGGGGCCGGGACAGGGTTTCACCCCTCCACTTT
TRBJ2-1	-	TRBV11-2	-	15	CASSSLRGPHNEQFF	TGTGCCAGCAGCTCCCTCCGAGGTCCACACAATGAGCAGTTCTTC
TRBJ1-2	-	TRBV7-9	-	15	CASSFREARGYGYTF	TGTGCCAGCAGCTTCAGGGAGGCACGAGGCTATGGCTACACCTTC
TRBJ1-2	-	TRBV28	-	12	CASRTHRDGYTF	TGTGCCAGTCGAACCCACAGGGATGGCTACACCTTC
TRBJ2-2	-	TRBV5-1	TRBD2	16	CASSLLGAGGTGELFF	TGCGCCAGCAGCCTGCTCGGGGCGGGGGGCACCGGGGAGCTGTTTTTT